The present entry profiles one T cell receptor beta chain with its context. Its specificity is not known. The record originates from a study of shared clonotypes between healthy human individuals. Study findings and constraints: Clonotypes which were not shared had lower generation probabilities than clonotypes that all four donors shared. Sampling covered blood only; tissue repertoires likely differ. Clonotype sharing across donors was expected to vary with sequencing depth.

The data were produced by immunoSEQ multiplex PCR, yet TCRdb's version contains in-frame clones alone and is incomplete. Among approximately 1,000,000 clones listed, 70% to 85% were seen once. Sequenced: memory CD4+ T cells from PBMCs. Subset meaning: CD45RA-negative fraction. The receptor's source is a man in his late teens or twenties in good health. Some clones in this sample may be carry-over from other donors' samples.

This CDR3 reads CASSKESREKLFF. DNA for the CDR3: TGTGCCAGCAGCAAAGAATCTCGTGAAAAACTGTTTTTT. This sequence joins TRBV21-1 and TRBJ1-4. TRBV21-1 represents a pseudogene. There are 13 residues in the CDR3.